What follows is one T cell receptor beta chain and its context. This record belongs to a study of blood T cell repertoires in COVID-19. Looking at the study overall: The United States, Italy and Spain supplied acute and convalescent COVID-19 samples. T cells, B-cell-depleted T cells, or PBMCs provided the cDNA or gDNA that served as material.

Authors' data handling: Quantification of nucleated cells was approximated via reference gene primer amplification. TCRdb's copy holds only in-frame clones and misses some; the assay was immunoSEQ multiplex PCR. Clone size and the V and J calls come from that table; the DNA yielded D and trimming. The sample yields roughly 150,000 clones, 70% to 90% seen once. The CDR3 loop spans 16 amino acids. V lost 3 bases and J lost 1, with 16 bases in between. Germline CDR1 reads SGHTS; CDR2 reads YDEGEE. Source material: peripheral blood. The TCR was taken from a man aged 55-75 years with acute or convalescent COVID-19. The gene calls are TRBV5-8 and TRBJ1-1; D might be TRBD1 (6 bases). The CDR3 sequence is CASSSWTGQKNTEAFF. Here the CDR3 DNA reads TGTGCCAGCAGCTCGTGGACTGGACAGAAGAACACTGAAGCTTTCTTT.